What follows are 21 T cell receptor beta chains derived from one specimen sequenced in a study of blood T cell repertoires in COVID-19. Assay: immunoSEQ multiplex PCR; the TCRdb copy retains only in-frame clones and omits some. The table shows 170,000 or so clones, with around 77% occurring only once. Sequences were obtained from peripheral blood. Receptor source: a man in his 70s with active or convalescent COVID-19.

The V and J genes are TRBV5-6 and TRBJ2-3; perhaps TRBD2 as D (6 bases). Germline V lookup: CDR1 SGHDT, CDR2 YYEEEE. The CDR3 is 16 residues long. Trimming took off 5 bases at V and 2 bases at J, with 18 bases between the two ends. As DNA, the CDR3 is TGTGCCAGCAGGAGCGCGGGGTTCGAGGTCACAGATACGCAGTATTTT. Encoded protein: CASRSAGFEVTDTQYF.

The chain recombines TRBV4-2 with TRBJ2-7, with 12 bases identical to TRBD1. V lost 0 bases, J lost 3 bases, and 3 bases stayed unmatched. The CDR3 is 16 amino acids. Germline V gives CDR1 LGHNA, CDR2 YNFKEQ. The CDR3 DNA reads as TGTGCCAGCAGCCAAGACGGGACAGGGGGCCTCTACGAGCAGTACTTC. It encodes CASSQDGTGGLYEQYF.

This clone was observed once. This chain uses TRBV10-3 with TRBJ2-1; 7 bases map to TRBD2. Trimming cost V 0 bases and J 8 bases; bases outside gene matches: 10. Germline V CDR1 and CDR2: ENHRY, SYGVKD. The CDR3 has 16 amino acids. CDR3 DNA: TGTGCCATCAGTGAGTCCGGACTAGACTCTGGCGATGAGCAGTTCTTC. It is translated as CAISESGLDSGDEQFF.

The V call is TRBV6-5, the J call TRBJ1-2; D perhaps matches TRBD1 (5 bases). Trimming removed 0 bases from V and 6 bases from J, with 17 bases in between. This CDR3 has 16 amino acids. Germline V gene sequence: CDR1 MNHEY, CDR2 SVGAGI. CDR3 residues: CASSYSLGRVKNGYTF. DNA for the CDR3: TGTGCCAGCAGTTACTCGTTGGGCAGGGTCAAAAATGGCTACACCTTC.

This clone was observed a single time. This chain joins TRBV23-1 and TRBJ1-5, with a tentative D call TRBD1 (6 bases). TRBV23-1 has ORF status, its function being uncertain. The CDR3 contains 17 residues. V was cut by 7 bases and J by 3 bases, with 22 bases left in between. The chain's CDR3 is CASNLNCGQHINQPQHF. The CDR3 region has the DNA TGCGCCAGCAACCTTAATTGTGGACAGCATATCAATCAGCCCCAGCATTTT.

This clone was seen more than once but under ten times. The chain joins TRBV6-5 to TRBJ2-7; 11 bases match TRBD1. The ends lost 5 bases at V and 6 bases at J; junction bases unmatched: 3. The CDR3 is made up of 13 amino acids. CDR1 and CDR2 from the germline V gene are MNHEY and SVGAGI. CDR3 DNA sequence: TGTGCCAGCAGTAGGGGGACAGGGGGCGAGCAGTACTTC. Translation: CASSRGTGGEQYF.

V and J are TRBV6-5 and TRBJ2-3; 12 nucleotides match TRBD2. With V trimmed by 5 bases and J by 11 bases, 8 bases remained unmatched. CDR3 length: 14 residues. Looked up from germline, CDR1 is MNHEY and CDR2 is SVGAGI. The CDR3 sequence: CASSPPSGGARQYF. Here the CDR3 DNA reads TGTGCCAGCAGTCCCCCTAGCGGGGGGGCTAGGCAGTATTTT.

V gene TRBV30 combines with J gene TRBJ1-2; no definite D call. This CDR3 has 13 residues. Looked up from germline, CDR1 is GTSNPN and CDR2 is SVGIG (reference sequence). V dropped 0 bases and J dropped 1 base, with 6 bases sitting between them. CDR3 bases: TGTGCCTGGAGTGTACAGCTTAACTATGGCTACACCTTC. It yields the protein CAWSVQLNYGYTF.

The chain is built from TRBV7-2 and TRBJ2-1, with 13 bases lining up with TRBD2. V was pared by 5 bases and J by 4 bases, with 5 bases of the junction left unmatched. The CDR3 consists of 16 residues. CDR1 and CDR2 from the germline V gene are SGHTA and FQGNSA. The CDR3 DNA sequence: TGTGCCAGCAGCGAGGGACTAGCGGGATTATACAATGAGCAGTTCTTC. This translates into CASSEGLAGLYNEQFF. Full variable domain (remainder filled in from reference TRBV7-2 and TRBJ2-1): GAGVSQSPSNKVTEKGKDVELRCDPISGHTALYWYRQSLGQGLEFLIYFQGNSAPDKSGLPSDRFSAERTGGSVSTLTIQRTQQEDSAVYLCASSEGLAGLYNEQFFGPGTRLTVL.

The chain links TRBV4-3 to TRBJ1-5; D gene uncertain. This CDR3 comprises 13 residues. CDR1 and CDR2 from the germline V gene are LGHNA and YSLEER. The ends were cut back, 0 bases at V and 5 bases at J, with 5 bases in the middle. The CDR3 protein is CASSQDTDQPQHF. For the CDR3, the DNA is TGCGCCAGCAGCCAAGATACAGATCAGCCCCAGCATTTT.

The chain combines TRBV9 with TRBJ1-2; 8 nucleotides agree with TRBD1. Germline V CDR1 and CDR2: SGDLS, YYNGEE. With V trimmed by 3 bases and J by 5 bases, 6 bases remained unmatched. This CDR3 comprises 14 residues. This chain's CDR3 is CASSANTGGYGYTF. The CDR3 DNA follows: TGTGCCAGCAGCGCCAACACAGGGGGTTATGGCTACACCTTC.

This clone was counted only a few times. This chain connects TRBV30 to TRBJ2-2, with 7 bases matching TRBD1. The CDR3 length is 13 residues. Germline CDR1 GTSNPN, CDR2 SVGIG (reference sequence). With 5 bases clipped from V and 6 bases from J, the junction kept 6 bases outside the gene matches. CDR3 sequence: CAWGDSGAGELFF. The CDR3, as DNA: TGTGCCTGGGGGGACAGTGGGGCCGGGGAGCTGTTTTTT.

This clone was observed a few times. V usage is TRBV7-8 and J usage is TRBJ1-4; weak D call: TRBD1 (6 bases). Germline CDR1 SGHVS, CDR2 FQNEAQ. This CDR3 is built from 16 residues. The V and J ends lost 4 bases and 5 bases respectively, with 17 bases between them. CDR3 bases: TGTGCCAGCAGCTCGGAACGGACAGTTCTGAATGAAAAACTGTTTTTT. Protein product: CASSSERTVLNEKLFF.

The chain joins TRBV6-6 to TRBJ1-3; D is perhaps TRBD1 (5 bases). The CDR3 has 16 residues. Germline lookup yields CDR1 MNHNY and CDR2 SVGAGI (reference sequence). Deletions cut 0 bases from V and 3 bases from J, with 12 bases between. CDR3 in amino acids: CASSYSGGGNGNTIYF. The CDR3 DNA sequence: TGTGCCAGCAGTTACTCGGGGGGGGGTAATGGAAACACCATATATTTT.

This clone was seen once. The chain links TRBV10-3 to TRBJ2-1; possible D gene TRBD1, 6 bases. V shed 2 bases and J shed 10 bases, with 12 bases lying between them. This CDR3 is 13 amino acids long. Germline CDR1 and CDR2: ENHRY and SYGVKD. The CDR3: CAISEGPRGEQFF. CDR3 nucleotides: TGTGCCATCAGTGAGGGTCCGAGGGGGGAGCAGTTCTTC.

This chain links TRBV19 with TRBJ1-2; unclear D gene. CDR1 is LNHDA and CDR2 is SQIVND in the germline V gene (reference sequence). The V gene lost 3 bases and the J gene lost 8 bases, with 13 bases spanning the gap. The CDR3 loop spans 13 amino acids. Here the CDR3 DNA reads TGTGCCAGTAGTATCGGAGGGCGAGGAGGCTACACCTTC. Translated: CASSIGGRGGYTF.

The V gene is TRBV12-3 or TRBV12-4, the J gene TRBJ2-2; D is undetermined. Deletions cut 4 bases from V and 2 bases from J, with 2 bases between. The CDR3 length is 12 residues. The CDR3 spells CASSSNTGELFF. The DNA for the CDR3 is TGTGCCAGCAGTTCAAACACCGGGGAGCTGTTTTTT.

The count of this clone is one. This chain uses TRBV5-1 with TRBJ2-5; possible D gene TRBD2, 6 bases. The V and J ends lost 0 bases and 5 bases respectively, with 14 bases between them. The CDR3 runs to 15 residues. Germline-derived CDR1 and CDR2 are SGHRS and YFSETQ. The CDR3 protein is CASSLVGTGVETQYF. CDR3 nucleotide sequence: TGCGCCAGCAGCTTGGTGGGGACGGGAGTGGAGACCCAGTACTTC.

This chain uses TRBV27 with TRBJ2-2, with D perhaps matching TRBD2 (6 bases). The CDR3 has 13 amino acids. V was trimmed by 6 bases and J by 5 bases, leaving 10 bases between them. Germline V CDR1 and CDR2: MNHEY, SMNVEV (reference sequence). This CDR3 is CASRASVTGELFF. For the CDR3, the DNA is TGTGCCAGCAGGGCTAGCGTAACCGGGGAGCTGTTTTTT.

V is TRBV7-9 and J is TRBJ2-7, with no clear D. The CDR3 consists of 12 residues. V gave up 5 bases and J gave up 5 bases, with 10 bases separating them. Germline lookup yields CDR1 SEHNR and CDR2 FQNEAQ (reference sequence). The CDR3 DNA sequence: TGTGCCAGCAGCCCCGTGGCGGACGAGCAGTACTTC. Amino acids: CASSPVADEQYF.

The V gene is TRBV7-2, the J gene TRBJ2-5; 10 bases line up with TRBD1. The ends lost 8 bases at V and 2 bases at J; junction bases unmatched: 14. Germline CDR1 and CDR2: SGHTA and FQGNSA. The CDR3 length is 17 residues. The CDR3 DNA reads TGTGCCAGCTCGGGACAGGGGCCCCTGAGGGTGCAAGAGACCCAGTACTTC. This translates into CASSGQGPLRVQETQYF.